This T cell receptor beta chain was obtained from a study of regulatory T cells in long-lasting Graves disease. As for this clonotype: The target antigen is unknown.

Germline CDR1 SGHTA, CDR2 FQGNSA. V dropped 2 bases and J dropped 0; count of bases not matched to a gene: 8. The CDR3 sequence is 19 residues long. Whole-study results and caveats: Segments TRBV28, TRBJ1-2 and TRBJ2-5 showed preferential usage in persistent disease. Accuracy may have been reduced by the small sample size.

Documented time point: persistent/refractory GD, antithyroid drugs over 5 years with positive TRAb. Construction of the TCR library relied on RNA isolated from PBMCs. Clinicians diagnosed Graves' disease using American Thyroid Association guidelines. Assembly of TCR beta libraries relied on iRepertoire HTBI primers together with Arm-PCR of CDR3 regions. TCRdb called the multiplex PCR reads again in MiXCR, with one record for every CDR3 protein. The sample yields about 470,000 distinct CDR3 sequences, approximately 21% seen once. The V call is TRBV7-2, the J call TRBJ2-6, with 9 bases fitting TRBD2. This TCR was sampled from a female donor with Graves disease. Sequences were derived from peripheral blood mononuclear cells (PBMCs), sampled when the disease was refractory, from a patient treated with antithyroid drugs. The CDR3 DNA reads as TGTGCCAGCAGCTTAATAGCGCTAGCGGGGTACTCTGGGGCCAACGTCCTGACTTTC. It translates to CASSLIALAGYSGANVLTF.